This TCR beta chain is drawn from a study of T cells in Graves' hyperthyroidism and ophthalmopathy. CDR3 length: 13 amino acids. The germline V and J ends were trimmed by 4 bases and 2 bases, with 6 bases remaining between them. This clonotype has only a few counts. Template material for amplifying TCR beta CDR3 regions consisted of RNA transcripts. With the HTBI primer set, the TCR CDR3 went through a first round of RT-PCR. TCRdb used MiXCR to reprocess the multiplex PCR reads, holding one entry per CDR3 protein. Here the sample spans 300,000 to 400,000 distinct CDR3 sequences, around a fifth being singletons.

The chain couples TRBV12-3 or TRBV12-4 to TRBJ1-5; D is unresolved. Sequenced material: blood. The clonotype was recovered from a woman between 45 and 65 years old with Graves' hyperthyroidism. The CDR3 reads CASSSWGNQPQHF. The CDR3 DNA follows: TGTGCCAGCAGTTCCTGGGGCAATCAGCCCCAGCATTTT.